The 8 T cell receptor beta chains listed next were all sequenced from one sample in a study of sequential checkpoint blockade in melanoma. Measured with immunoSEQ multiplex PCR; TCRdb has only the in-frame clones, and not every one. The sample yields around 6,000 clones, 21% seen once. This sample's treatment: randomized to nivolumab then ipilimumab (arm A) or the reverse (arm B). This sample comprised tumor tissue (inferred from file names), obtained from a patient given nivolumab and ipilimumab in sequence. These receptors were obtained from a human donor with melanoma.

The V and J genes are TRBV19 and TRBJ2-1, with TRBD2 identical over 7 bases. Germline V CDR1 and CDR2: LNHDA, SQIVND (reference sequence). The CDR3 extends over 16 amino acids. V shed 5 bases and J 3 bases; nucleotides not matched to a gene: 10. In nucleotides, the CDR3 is TGTGCCAGTAGTGGGCAGGCGGGAGCTGGCTACAATGAGCAGTTCTTC. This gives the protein CASSGQAGAGYNEQFF. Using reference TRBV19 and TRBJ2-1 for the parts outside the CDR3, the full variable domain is DGGITQSPKYLFRKEGQNVTLSCEQNLNHDAMYWYRQDPGQGLRLIYYSQIVNDFQKGDIAEGYSVSREKKESFPLTVTSAQKNPTAFYLCASSGQAGAGYNEQFFGPGTRLTVL.

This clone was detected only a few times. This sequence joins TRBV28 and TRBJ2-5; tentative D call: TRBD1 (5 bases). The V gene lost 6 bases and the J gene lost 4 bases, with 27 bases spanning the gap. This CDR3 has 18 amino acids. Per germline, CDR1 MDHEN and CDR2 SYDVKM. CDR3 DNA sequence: TGTGCCAGCAGCCTACTACCCCGCCAGGGCGGCATCGTAGAGACCCAGTACTTC. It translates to CASSLLPRQGGIVETQYF.

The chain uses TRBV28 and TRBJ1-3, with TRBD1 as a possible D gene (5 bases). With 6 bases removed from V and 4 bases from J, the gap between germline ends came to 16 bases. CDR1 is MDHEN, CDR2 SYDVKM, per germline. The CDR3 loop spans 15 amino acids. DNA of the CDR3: TGTGCCAGCAGGAATTCCGGGACCGCCGGAAACACCATATATTTT. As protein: CASRNSGTAGNTIYF. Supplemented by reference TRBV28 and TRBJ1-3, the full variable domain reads DVKVTQSSRYLVKRTGEKVFLECVQDMDHENMFWYRQDPGLGLRLIYFSYDVKMKEKGDIPEGYSVSREKKERFSLILESASTNQTSMYLCASRNSGTAGNTIYFGEGSWLTVV.

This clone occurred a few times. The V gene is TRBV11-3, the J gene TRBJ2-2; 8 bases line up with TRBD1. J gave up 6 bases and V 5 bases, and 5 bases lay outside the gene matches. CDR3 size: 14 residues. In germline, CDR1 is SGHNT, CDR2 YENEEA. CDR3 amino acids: CASSTTGVAGELFF. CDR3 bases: TGTGCCAGCAGCACGACAGGGGTCGCCGGGGAGCTGTTTTTT.

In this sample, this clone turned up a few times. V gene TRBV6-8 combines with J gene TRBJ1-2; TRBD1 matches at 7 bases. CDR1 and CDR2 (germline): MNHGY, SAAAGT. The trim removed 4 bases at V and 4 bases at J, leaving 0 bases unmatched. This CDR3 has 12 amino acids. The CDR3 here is CASSWDSYGYTF. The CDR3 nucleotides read TGTGCCAGCAGTTGGGACAGCTATGGCTACACCTTC.

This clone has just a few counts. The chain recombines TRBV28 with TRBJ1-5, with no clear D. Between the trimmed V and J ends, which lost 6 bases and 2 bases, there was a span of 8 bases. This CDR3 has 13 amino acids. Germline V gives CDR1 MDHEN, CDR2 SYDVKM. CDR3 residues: CASRGSGNQPQHF. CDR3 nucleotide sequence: TGTGCCAGCAGGGGGAGCGGCAATCAGCCCCAGCATTTT.

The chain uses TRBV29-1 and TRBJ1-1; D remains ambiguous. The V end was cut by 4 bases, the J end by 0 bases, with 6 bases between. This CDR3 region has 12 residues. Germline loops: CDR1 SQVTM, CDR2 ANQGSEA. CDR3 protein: CSVAPMNTEAFF. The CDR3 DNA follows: TGCAGCGTTGCCCCGATGAACACTGAAGCTTTCTTT.

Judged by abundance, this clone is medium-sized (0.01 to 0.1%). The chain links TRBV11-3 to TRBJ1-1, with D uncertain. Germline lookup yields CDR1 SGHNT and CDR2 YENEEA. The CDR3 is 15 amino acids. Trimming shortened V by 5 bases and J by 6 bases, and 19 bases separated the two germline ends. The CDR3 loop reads CASSQSSQKLAEAFF. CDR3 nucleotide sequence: TGTGCCAGCAGCCAATCCTCCCAAAAATTGGCTGAAGCTTTCTTT.